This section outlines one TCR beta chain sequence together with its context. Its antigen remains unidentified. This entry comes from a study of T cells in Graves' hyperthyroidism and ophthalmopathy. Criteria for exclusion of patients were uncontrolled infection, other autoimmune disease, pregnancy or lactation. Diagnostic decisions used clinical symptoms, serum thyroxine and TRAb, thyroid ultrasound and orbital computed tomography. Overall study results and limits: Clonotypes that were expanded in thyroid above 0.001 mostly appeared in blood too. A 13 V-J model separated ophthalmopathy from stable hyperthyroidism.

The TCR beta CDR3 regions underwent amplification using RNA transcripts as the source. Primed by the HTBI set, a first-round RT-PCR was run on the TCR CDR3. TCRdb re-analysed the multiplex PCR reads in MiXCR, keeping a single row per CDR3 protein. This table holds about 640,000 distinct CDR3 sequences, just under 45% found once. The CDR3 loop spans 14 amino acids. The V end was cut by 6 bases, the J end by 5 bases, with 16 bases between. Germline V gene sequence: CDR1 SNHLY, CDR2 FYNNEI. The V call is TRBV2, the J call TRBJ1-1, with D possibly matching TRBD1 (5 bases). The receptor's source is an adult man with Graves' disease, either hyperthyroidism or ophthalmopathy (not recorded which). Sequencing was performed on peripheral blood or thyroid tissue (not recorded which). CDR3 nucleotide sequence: TGTGCCAGCAGGCGGACAAGCCCTATGACTGAAGCTTTCTTT. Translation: CASRRTSPMTEAFF.